The rows below give T cell receptor beta chains drawn from one sample of a study of blood T cells in healthy people across ages. Each CDR3 protein gets one entry after TCRdb re-called the 5' RACE reads with MiXCR. Of roughly 1.9 million distinct CDR3 sequences listed, roughly two fifths are singletons. The sample comprised blood. All receptors come from a human donor in good health. Each CDR3 is given with its conserved first and last residue. The order of the fields is V gene, D gene, clone size, J gene, CDR3 DNA, CDR3 protein. The D gene is left open where the match is weak. Clone size, where shown, is once, few, many, or a class for clones that have expanded.

TRBV18	NA	NA	TRBJ2-7	TGTGCCAGCTCGCTGCATCCGGAATACGAGCAGTACTTC	CASSLHPEYEQYF
TRBV20-1	NA	few	TRBJ2-3	TGCAGTGTTTCTGGTCCGGGACTGACGCAGTATTTT	CSVSGPGLTQYF
TRBV3-1	NA	NA	TRBJ1-6	TGTGCCAGCAGCCAAGAGGACAATTCACCCCTCCACTTT	CASSQEDNSPLHF
TRBV20-1	TRBD2	NA	TRBJ2-3	TGCAGTGCTCGCTTGCCTAGCGGCTTCACAGATACGCAGTATTTT	CSARLPSGFTDTQYF
TRBV24-1	NA	NA	TRBJ2-1	TGTGCCACCAGTGACCAAAACCCGGTGGAACCCTACAATGAGCAGTTCTTC	CATSDQNPVEPYNEQFF
TRBV7-2	TRBD2	NA	TRBJ2-3	TGTGCCAGCGGCCCAATTAGCGGGGACACGCAGTATTTT	CASGPISGDTQYF
TRBV7-9	TRBD1	NA	TRBJ2-1	TGTGCCAGCGTACCGGGACAGGGGGATTATGAGCAGTTCTTC	CASVPGQGDYEQFF
TRBV27	NA	NA	TRBJ2-3	TGTGCCAGCAGTTGGCAGAATACGCAGTATTTT	CASSWQNTQYF
TRBV7-2	TRBD2	NA	TRBJ2-1	TGTGCCAGCAGCTACGGGGGGAGGCCCTACAATGAGCAGTTCTTC	CASSYGGRPYNEQFF
TRBV6-5	NA	few	TRBJ2-5	TGTGCCAGCAGTAATCCGGGACATCAAGAGACCCAGTACTTC	CASSNPGHQETQYF
TRBV7-2	TRBD2	NA	TRBJ2-1	TGTGTCAGCAGCTTAGCGGGAGGGTCCTACAATGGGCAGTTCTTC	CVSSLAGGSYNGQFF
TRBV9	TRBD2	few	TRBJ2-1	TGTGCCAGCAGCAGTACCGGGACTAGCACCAATGAGCAGTTCTTC	CASSSTGTSTNEQFF
TRBV3-1	NA	many	TRBJ1-5	TGTGCCAGCAGCCAAGGGCTTCAGCCCCAGCATTTT	CASSQGLQPQHF
TRBV2	TRBD1	NA	TRBJ2-1	TGTACCAGCAGAAAGGACAGGGGGAGTGAGCAGTTCTTC	CTSRKDRGSEQFF
TRBV5-6	TRBD2	few	TRBJ2-1	TGTGCCAGCAGCCCAAGGACTGGCGGGGGGGCTGTGGATGAGCAGTTCTTC	CASSPRTGGGAVDEQFF
TRBV6-1	TRBD2	NA	TRBJ2-7	TGTGCCAGCAGTCCAAGGACTAGCCTCCCCTACGAGCAGTACTTC	CASSPRTSLPYEQYF